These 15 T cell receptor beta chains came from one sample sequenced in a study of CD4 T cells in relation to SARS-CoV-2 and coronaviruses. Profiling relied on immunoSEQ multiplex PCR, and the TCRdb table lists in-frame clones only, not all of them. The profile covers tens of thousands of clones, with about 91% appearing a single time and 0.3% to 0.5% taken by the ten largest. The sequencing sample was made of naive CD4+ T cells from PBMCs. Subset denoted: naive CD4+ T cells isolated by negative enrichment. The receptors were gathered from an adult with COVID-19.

The CDR3 sequence: CASSSSAGANVLTF. The CDR3 DNA is TGTGCCAGCAGTTCGAGTGCTGGGGCCAACGTCCTGACTTTC. The chain has TRBV27 and TRBJ2-6; D not certain. V shed 4 bases and J shed 2 bases, with 6 bases lying between them. This CDR3 contains 14 residues. The germline gives CDR1 MNHEY, CDR2 SMNVEV (reference sequence).

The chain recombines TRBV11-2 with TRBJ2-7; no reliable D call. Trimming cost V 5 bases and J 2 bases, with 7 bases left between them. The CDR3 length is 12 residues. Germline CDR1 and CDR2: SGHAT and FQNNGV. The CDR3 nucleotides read TGTGCCAGCAGCATCATCCCCTACGAGCAGTACTTC. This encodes CASSIIPYEQYF.

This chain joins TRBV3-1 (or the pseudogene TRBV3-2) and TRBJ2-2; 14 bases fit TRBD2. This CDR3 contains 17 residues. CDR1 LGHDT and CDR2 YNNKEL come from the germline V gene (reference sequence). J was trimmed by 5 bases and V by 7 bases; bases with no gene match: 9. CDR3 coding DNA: TGTGCCAGCATAGGGACTAGCGGGAGAGGATGGACCGGGGAGCTGTTTTTT. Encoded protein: CASIGTSGRGWTGELFF.

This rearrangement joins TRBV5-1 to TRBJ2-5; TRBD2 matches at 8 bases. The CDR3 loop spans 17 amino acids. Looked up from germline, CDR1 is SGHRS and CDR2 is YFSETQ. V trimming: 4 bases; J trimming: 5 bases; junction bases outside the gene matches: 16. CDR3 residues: CASSLGGRSGSGETQYF. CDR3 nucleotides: TGCGCCAGCAGCCTGGGGGGCAGGAGCGGGAGTGGGGAGACCCAGTACTTC.

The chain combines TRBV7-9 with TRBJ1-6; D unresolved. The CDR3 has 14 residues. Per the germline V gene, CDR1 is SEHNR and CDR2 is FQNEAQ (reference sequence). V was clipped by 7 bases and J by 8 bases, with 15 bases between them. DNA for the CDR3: TGTGCCAGCACCCTATGGGGTTCGGATTCACCCCTCCACTTT. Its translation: CASTLWGSDSPLHF.

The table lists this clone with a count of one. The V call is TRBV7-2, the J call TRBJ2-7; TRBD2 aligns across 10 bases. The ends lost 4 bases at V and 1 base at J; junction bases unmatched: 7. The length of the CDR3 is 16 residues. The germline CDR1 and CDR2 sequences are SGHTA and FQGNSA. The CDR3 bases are TGTGCCAGCAGCTCCAAGCGGGAGGGCAGTTCCTACGAGCAGTACTTC. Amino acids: CASSSKREGSSYEQYF. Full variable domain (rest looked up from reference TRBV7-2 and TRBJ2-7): GAGVSQSPSNKVTEKGKDVELRCDPISGHTALYWYRQSLGQGLEFLIYFQGNSAPDKSGLPSDRFSAERTGGSVSTLTIQRTQQEDSAVYLCASSSKREGSSYEQYFGPGTRLTVT.

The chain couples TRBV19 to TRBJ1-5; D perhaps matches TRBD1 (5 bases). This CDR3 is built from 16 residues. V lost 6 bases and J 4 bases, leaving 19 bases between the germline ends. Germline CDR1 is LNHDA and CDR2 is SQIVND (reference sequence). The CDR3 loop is CASRLNQGILNQPQHF. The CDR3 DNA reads TGTGCCAGTAGACTCAACCAGGGAATTTTAAATCAGCCCCAGCATTTT.

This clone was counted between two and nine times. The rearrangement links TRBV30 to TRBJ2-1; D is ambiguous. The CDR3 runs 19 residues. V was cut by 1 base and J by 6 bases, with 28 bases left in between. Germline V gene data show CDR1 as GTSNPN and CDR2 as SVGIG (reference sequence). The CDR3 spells CAWSAYNLMTSHTFNEQFF. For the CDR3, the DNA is TGTGCCTGGAGTGCGTATAACCTCATGACCAGCCATACCTTCAATGAGCAGTTCTTC.

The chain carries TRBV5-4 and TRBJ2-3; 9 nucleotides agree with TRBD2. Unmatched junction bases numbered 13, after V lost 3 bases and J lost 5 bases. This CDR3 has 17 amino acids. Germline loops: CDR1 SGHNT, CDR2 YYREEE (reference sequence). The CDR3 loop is CASSSPGGGRARDTQYF. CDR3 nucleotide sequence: TGTGCCAGCAGCTCACCCGGTGGCGGGAGGGCCAGAGATACGCAGTATTTT.

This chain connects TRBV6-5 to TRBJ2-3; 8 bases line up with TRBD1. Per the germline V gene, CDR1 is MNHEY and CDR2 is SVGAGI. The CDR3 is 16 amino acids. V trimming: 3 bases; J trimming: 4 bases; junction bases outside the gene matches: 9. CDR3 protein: CASSYRSTGGSDTQYF. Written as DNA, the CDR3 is TGTGCCAGCAGTTATCGTAGTACAGGGGGTTCAGATACGCAGTATTTT.

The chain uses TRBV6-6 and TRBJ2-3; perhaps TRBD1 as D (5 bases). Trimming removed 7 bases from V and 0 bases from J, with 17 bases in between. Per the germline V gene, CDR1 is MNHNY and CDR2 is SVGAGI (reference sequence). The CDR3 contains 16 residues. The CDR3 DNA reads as TGTGCCAGCACCCTACGCCGTGGGGCTAGCACAGATACGCAGTATTTT. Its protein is CASTLRRGASTDTQYF.

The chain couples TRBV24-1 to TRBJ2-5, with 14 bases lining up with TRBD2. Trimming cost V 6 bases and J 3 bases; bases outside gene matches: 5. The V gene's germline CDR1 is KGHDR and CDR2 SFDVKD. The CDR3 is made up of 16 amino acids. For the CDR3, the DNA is TGTGCCACCAGTTACGGACTAGCGGGAGGTGAAGAGACCCAGTACTTC. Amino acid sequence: CATSYGLAGGEETQYF.

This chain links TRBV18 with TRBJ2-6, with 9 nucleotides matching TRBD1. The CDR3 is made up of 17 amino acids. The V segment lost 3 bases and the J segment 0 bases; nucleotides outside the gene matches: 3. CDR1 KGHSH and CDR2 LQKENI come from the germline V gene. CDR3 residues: CASSPGQGVSGANVLTF. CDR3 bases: TGTGCCAGCTCACCGGGACAGGGTGTCTCTGGGGCCAACGTCCTGACTTTC.

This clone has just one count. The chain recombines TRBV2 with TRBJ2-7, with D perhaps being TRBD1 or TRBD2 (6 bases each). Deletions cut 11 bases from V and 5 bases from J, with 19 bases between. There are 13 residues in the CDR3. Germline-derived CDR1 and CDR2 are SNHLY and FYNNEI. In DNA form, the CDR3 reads TGTGCCGGGGGGCTGGGCAAGGGCCACGAGCAGTACTTC. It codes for CAGGLGKGHEQYF.

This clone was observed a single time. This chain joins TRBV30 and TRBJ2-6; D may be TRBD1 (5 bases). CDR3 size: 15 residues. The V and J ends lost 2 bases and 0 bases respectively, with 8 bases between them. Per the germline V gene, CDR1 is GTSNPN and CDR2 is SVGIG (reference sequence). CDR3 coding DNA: TGTGCCTGGAGTATCAGGGTCTCTGGGGCCAACGTCCTGACTTTC. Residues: CAWSIRVSGANVLTF.